These 18 T cell receptor beta chains share one sample of origin, sequenced in a study of long-term antiretroviral therapy in people with HIV. Survey-level resolution applied to immunoSEQ assay v3.0. Assay: immunoSEQ multiplex PCR; the TCRdb copy retains only in-frame clones and omits some. The sample has about 20,000 clones; less than 95% are singletons. The source material was unsorted PBMCs, sampled nearly 4.5 years before starting antiretroviral therapy. The receptors were sampled from a woman aged 30 to 39 with HIV.

The J gene is TRBJ2-2, the V gene TRBV15, with D possibly being TRBD1 (6 bases). CDR1 and CDR2 from the germline V gene are LNHNV and YYDKDF (reference sequence). V lost 6 bases and J 3 bases, leaving 14 bases between the germline ends. This CDR3 comprises 15 residues. The CDR3 region is CATREQGPDTGELFF. CDR3 DNA: TGTGCCACCAGGGAGCAGGGGCCAGACACCGGGGAGCTGTTTTTT.

The CDR3 reads CASSLTGTGSTGELFF. CDR3 nucleotide sequence: TGTGCCAGCAGTTTGACCGGGACAGGGTCCACCGGGGAGCTGTTTTTT. This chain joins TRBV27 and TRBJ2-2, with 9 bases fitting TRBD1. Germline trimming cut 3 bases from V and 4 bases from J; bases unmatched to any gene: 6. The CDR3 sequence is 16 residues long. Germline V gene sequence: CDR1 MNHEY, CDR2 SMNVEV (reference sequence).

This clone was observed once. The chain uses TRBV18 and TRBJ1-1, with 8 positions matching TRBD1. CDR3 length: 16 residues. CDR1 KGHSH and CDR2 LQKENI come from the germline V gene. With V trimmed by 6 bases and J by 1 base, 10 bases remained unmatched. In DNA, the CDR3 is TGTGCCAGCTCGAACGACAGGGGTGGAGGGAACACTGAAGCTTTCTTT. It encodes CASSNDRGGGNTEAFF.

V usage is TRBV18 and J usage is TRBJ1-3; 9 positions match TRBD1. With 6 bases clipped from V and 3 bases from J, the junction kept 6 bases outside the gene matches. In germline, CDR1 is KGHSH, CDR2 LQKENI. The CDR3 consists of 15 residues. CDR3 loop: CASSPTGGGGNTIYF. DNA for the CDR3: TGTGCCAGCTCGCCCACAGGGGGCGGTGGAAACACCATATATTTT.

The gene calls are TRBV6-6 and TRBJ1-6; 10 nucleotides agree with TRBD1. Unmatched junction bases numbered 10, after V lost 6 bases and J lost 8 bases. Looked up from germline, CDR1 is MNHNY and CDR2 is SVGAGI (reference sequence). The CDR3 extends over 16 amino acids. The DNA for the CDR3 is TGTGCCAGCAGATCGCGTGCCGGGACAGGGGATTCACCCCTCCACTTT. It yields the protein CASRSRAGTGDSPLHF.

The CDR3 sequence is CASSLGDKDTQYF. For the CDR3, the DNA is TGTGCCAGCAGCTTGGGGGACAAAGATACGCAGTATTTT. The rearrangement uses TRBV5-4 and TRBJ2-3, with D tentatively TRBD1 (6 bases). The CDR3 runs to 13 residues. V lost 0 bases, J lost 5 bases, and 7 bases lay in between. Germline CDR1 reads SGHNT; CDR2 reads YYREEE (reference sequence).

The J gene is TRBJ1-1, the V gene TRBV10-1; the match to TRBD1 covers 9 bases. This CDR3 contains 13 residues. J gave up 8 bases and V 2 bases, and 3 bases lay outside the gene matches. Germline CDR1 WNHNN, CDR2 SYGVQD (reference sequence). The CDR3 here is CASSEVDRGEAFF. Here the CDR3 DNA reads TGCGCCAGCAGTGAGGTGGACAGGGGAGAAGCTTTCTTT.

The V gene is TRBV5-6, the J gene TRBJ1-6; weak D call: TRBD1 (5 bases). CDR1 SGHDT and CDR2 YYEEEE come from the germline V gene. V shed 0 bases and J shed 4 bases, with 8 bases lying between them. The CDR3 consists of 15 residues. Written as DNA, the CDR3 is TGTGCCAGCAGCTTGGGTGGGGGTTATAATTCACCCCTCCACTTT. Protein sequence: CASSLGGGYNSPLHF. Variable domain in full (rest from reference TRBV5-6 and TRBJ1-6): DAGVTQSPTHLIKTRGQQVTLRCSPKSGHDTVSWYQQALGQGPQFIFQYYEEEERQRGNFPDRFSGHQFPNYSSELNVNALLLGDSALYLCASSLGGGYNSPLHFGNGTRLTVT.

The chain is built from TRBV25-1 and TRBJ2-7; 8 nucleotides line up with TRBD2. Germline V gives CDR1 MGHDK, CDR2 SYGVNS. V lost 1 base, J lost 2 bases, and 1 base stayed unmatched. The CDR3 covers 14 residues. The CDR3 bases are TGTGCCAGCAGTGAATCGGGACTAGCCTACGAGCAGTACTTC. As protein: CASSESGLAYEQYF.

The chain employs TRBV4-1 and TRBJ1-1; the D is unclear. The CDR3 has 15 amino acids. Deletions cut 1 base from V and 0 bases from J, with 9 bases between. CDR1 and CDR2 (germline): MGHRA, YSYEKL. The chain's CDR3 is CASSQGNSLNTEAFF. The CDR3 nucleotides are TGCGCCAGCAGCCAAGGGAACAGCTTGAACACTGAAGCTTTCTTT.

The rearrangement joins TRBV18 to TRBJ2-5, with a weak D call TRBD1 (7 bases). The CDR3 is 15 amino acids. Germline-derived CDR1 and CDR2 are KGHSH and LQKENI. The ends were cut back, 5 bases at V and 3 bases at J, with 16 bases in the middle. Written as DNA, the CDR3 is TGTGCCAGCTCAAGGAGGGGGCTTCCAGAAGAGACCCAGTACTTC. Translation gives CASSRRGLPEETQYF.

V usage is TRBV7-2 and J usage is TRBJ2-3; D unclear. Trimming took 4 bases from V and 2 from J, leaving 1 base between them. This CDR3 spans 11 amino acids. Germline V gene sequence: CDR1 SGHTA, CDR2 FQGNSA. CDR3 sequence (DNA): TGTGCCAGCAGCTCCACAGATACGCAGTATTTT. Protein sequence: CASSSTDTQYF.

V is TRBV9 and J is TRBJ2-2; D remains unclear. Trimming took 0 bases from V and 0 from J, leaving 15 bases between them. Germline-derived CDR1 and CDR2 are SGDLS and YYNGEE. This CDR3 contains 18 residues. The CDR3, as DNA: TGTGCCAGCAGCGTAGGGTACATCCACCGGACGAACACCGGGGAGCTGTTTTTT. Protein sequence: CASSVGYIHRTNTGELFF.

This rearrangement joins TRBV4-3 to TRBJ1-1, with TRBD1 as a possible D gene (5 bases). This CDR3 has 16 residues. Trimming pared 1 base from V and 0 bases from J, leaving 12 bases between. CDR1 and CDR2 (germline): LGHNA, YSLEER. CDR3 sequence reads: CASSQGPRGVNTEAFF. The CDR3 region has the DNA TGCGCCAGCAGCCAAGGGCCTCGGGGGGTGAACACTGAAGCTTTCTTT.

Turning to this clone: One end of the junction fails to match germline, which may point to a read error. This CDR3 is CASSQDWGGIGYTF. CDR3 nucleotide sequence: TGCGCCAGCAGCCAAGATTGGGGGGGCATTGGCTACACCTTC. The genes are TRBV7-2 and TRBJ1-2; a possible D gene is TRBD1 (6 bases). This CDR3 has 14 amino acids. Germline V gene lookup returns CDR1 SGHTA and CDR2 FQGNSA.

J is TRBJ2-2 and V is TRBV5-3, with D hard to call. TRBV5-3 is filed as an ORF, its function uncertain. Trimming removed 2 bases at V and 0 bases at J, with 14 bases between. The CDR3 extends over 17 amino acids. CDR3 amino acids: CARSFEECRANTGELFF. CDR3 nucleotides: TGTGCCAGAAGCTTCGAGGAGTGCCGGGCGAACACCGGGGAGCTGTTTTTT.

V usage is TRBV19 and J usage is TRBJ1-3; D not certain. V was shortened by 3 bases and J by 2 bases, with 2 bases between the two germline ends. The CDR3 runs 12 residues. Germline assignment: CDR1 LNHDA and CDR2 SQIVND (reference sequence). Here the CDR3 DNA reads TGTGCCAGTAGTATGACTGGAAACACCATATATTTT. It is translated as CASSMTGNTIYF.

The chain joins TRBV30 to TRBJ2-3, with a possible D match to TRBD1 (6 bases). The V and J ends lost 0 bases and 0 bases respectively, with 10 bases between them. Germline CDR1 and CDR2: GTSNPN and SVGIG (reference sequence). The CDR3 has 15 residues. In nucleotides, the CDR3 is TGTGCCTGGAGTGTGAATGGGGGCAGCACAGATACGCAGTATTTT. This codes for CAWSVNGGSTDTQYF.